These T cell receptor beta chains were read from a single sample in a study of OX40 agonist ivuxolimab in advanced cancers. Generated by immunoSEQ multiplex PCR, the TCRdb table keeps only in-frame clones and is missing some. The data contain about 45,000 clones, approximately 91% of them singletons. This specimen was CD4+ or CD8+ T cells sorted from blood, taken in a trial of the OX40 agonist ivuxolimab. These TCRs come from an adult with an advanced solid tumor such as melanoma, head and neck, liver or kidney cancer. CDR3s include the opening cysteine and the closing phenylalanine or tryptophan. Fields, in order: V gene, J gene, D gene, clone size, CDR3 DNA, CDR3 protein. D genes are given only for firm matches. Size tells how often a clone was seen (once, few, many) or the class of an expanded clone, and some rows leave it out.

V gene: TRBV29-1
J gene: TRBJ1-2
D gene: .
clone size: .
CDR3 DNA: TGCAGCGTTCTGGCCGCGGGGCGGCATGGCTACACCTTC
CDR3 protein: CSVLAAGRHGYTF

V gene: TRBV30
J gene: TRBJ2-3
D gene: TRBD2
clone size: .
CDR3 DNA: TGTGCCTGGAGTCCCGGGACTAGCGGGTACACAGATACGCAGTATTTT
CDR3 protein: CAWSPGTSGYTDTQYF

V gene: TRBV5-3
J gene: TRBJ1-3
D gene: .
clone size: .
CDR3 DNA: TGTGCCAGAAGCTGGAGACGTACTAGGGACCTCTCTGGAAACACCATATATTTT
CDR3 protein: CARSWRRTRDLSGNTIYF

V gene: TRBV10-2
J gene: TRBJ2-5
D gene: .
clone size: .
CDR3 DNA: TGCGCCAGCAGGGGACCTGAAGAGACCCAGTACTTC
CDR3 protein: CASRGPEETQYF

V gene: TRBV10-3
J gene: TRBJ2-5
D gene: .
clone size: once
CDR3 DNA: TGTGCCATCAGTGAGGAGGGATCGCAAGAGACCCAGTACTTC
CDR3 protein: CAISEEGSQETQYF

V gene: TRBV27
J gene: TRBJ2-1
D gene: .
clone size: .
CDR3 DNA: TGTGCCAGCAGTTTCCGGGGCAACGATGAGCAGTTCTTC
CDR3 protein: CASSFRGNDEQFF

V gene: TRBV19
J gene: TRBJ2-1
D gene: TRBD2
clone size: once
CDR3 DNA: TGTGCCAGTAGTATAACTAGCGGGAACTCCTACAATGAGCAGTTCTTC
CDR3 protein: CASSITSGNSYNEQFF

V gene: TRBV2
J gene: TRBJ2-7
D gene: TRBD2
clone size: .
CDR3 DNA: TGTGCCAGCAGCCGGACTAGCGGGATCTACGAGCAGTACTTC
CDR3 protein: CASSRTSGIYEQYF

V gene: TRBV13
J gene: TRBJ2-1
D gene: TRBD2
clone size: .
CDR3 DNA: TGTGCCAGCAGCTTAGGAGGACTAGCCAACAGCAATGAGCAGTTCTTC
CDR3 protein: CASSLGGLANSNEQFF

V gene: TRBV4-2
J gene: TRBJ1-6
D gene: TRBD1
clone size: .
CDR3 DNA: TGTGCCAGCAGCCAAGACTACGGGACAGGACAGAATTCACCCCTCCACTTT
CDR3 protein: CASSQDYGTGQNSPLHF

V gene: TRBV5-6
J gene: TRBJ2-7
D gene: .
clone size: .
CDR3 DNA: TGTGCCAGCAGCGACGGGACTTACGAGCAGTACTTC
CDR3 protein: CASSDGTYEQYF

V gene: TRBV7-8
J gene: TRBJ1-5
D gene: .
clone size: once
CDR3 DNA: TGTGCCAGCAGGGGGTGGAATCAGCCCCAGCATTTT
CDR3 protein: CASRGWNQPQHF

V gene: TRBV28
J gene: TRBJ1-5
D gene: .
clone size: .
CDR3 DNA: TGTGCCAGCAGTCCCCGGGGCGTCAATCAGCCCCAGCATTTT
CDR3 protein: CASSPRGVNQPQHF

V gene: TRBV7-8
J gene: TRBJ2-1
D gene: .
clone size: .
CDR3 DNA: TGTGCCACCCTACGGGGCAATGAGCAGTTCTTC
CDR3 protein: CATLRGNEQFF

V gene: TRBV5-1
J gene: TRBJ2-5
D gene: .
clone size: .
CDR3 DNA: TGCGCCAGCAGCTTGGTGGGGGATATGGAGACCCAGTACTTC
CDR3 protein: CASSLVGDMETQYF

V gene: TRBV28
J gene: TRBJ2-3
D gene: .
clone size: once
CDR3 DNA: TGTGCCAGCAGTTTAGCCCTGAGCGACAGCACAGATACGCAGTATTTT
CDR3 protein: CASSLALSDSTDTQYF

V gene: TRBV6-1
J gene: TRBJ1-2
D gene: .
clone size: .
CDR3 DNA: TGTGCCAGCAGTGAACGGGACCGCCATCGGGGCTACACCTTC
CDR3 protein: CASSERDRHRGYTF

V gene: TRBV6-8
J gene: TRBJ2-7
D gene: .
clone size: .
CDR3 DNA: TGTGCCAGCAGTTACTCGATTTACGAGCAGTACTTC
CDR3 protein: CASSYSIYEQYF

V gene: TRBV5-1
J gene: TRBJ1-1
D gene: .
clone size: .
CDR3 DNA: TGCGCCAGCAGCTTGTTGGGGCTGGGACCTTTCTTT
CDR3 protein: CASSLLGLGPFF

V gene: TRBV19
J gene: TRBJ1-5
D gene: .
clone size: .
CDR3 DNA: TGTGCCAGTAGCATACAGCTGTATAGCAATCAGCCCCAGCATTTT
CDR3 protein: CASSIQLYSNQPQHF

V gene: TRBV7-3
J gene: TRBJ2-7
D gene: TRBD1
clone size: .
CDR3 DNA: TGTGCCAGCAGCTTAACCCCGACAGGGGAAGTGGGCGAGCAGTACTTC
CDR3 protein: CASSLTPTGEVGEQYF

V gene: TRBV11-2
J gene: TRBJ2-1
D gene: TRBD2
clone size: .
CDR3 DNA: TGTGCCAGCAGCTTAGAAGCGGGAGTTAATGAGCAGTTCTTC
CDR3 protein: CASSLEAGVNEQFF

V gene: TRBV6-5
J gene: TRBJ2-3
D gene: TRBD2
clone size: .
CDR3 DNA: TGTGCCAGCAGTTACGGGGGACTATCTAGCACAGATACGCAGTATTTT
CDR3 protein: CASSYGGLSSTDTQYF

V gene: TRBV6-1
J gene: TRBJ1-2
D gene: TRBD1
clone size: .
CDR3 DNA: TGTGCCAGCAGTGCGACAGGGACCGGCTATGGCTACACCTTC
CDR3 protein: CASSATGTGYGYTF

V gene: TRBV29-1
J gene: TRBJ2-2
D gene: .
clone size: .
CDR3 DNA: TGCAGCGTTTTGTTAGCCACCGGGGAGCTGTTTTTT
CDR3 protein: CSVLLATGELFF

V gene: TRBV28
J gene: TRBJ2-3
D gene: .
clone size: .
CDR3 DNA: TGTGCCAGCAGCGGATACACAGATACGCAGTATTTT
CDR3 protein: CASSGYTDTQYF

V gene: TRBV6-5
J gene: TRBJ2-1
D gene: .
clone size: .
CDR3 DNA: TGTGCCAGCAGTCCAGCGAGTGGTGAGCAGTTCTTC
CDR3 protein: CASSPASGEQFF

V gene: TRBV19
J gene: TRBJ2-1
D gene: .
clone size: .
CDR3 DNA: TGTGCCAGTAGCGGGGGTGTTAGTGAGCAGTTCTTC
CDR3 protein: CASSGGVSEQFF

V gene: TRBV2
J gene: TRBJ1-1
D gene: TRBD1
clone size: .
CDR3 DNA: TGTGCCAGCAGTGAAGTAACAGGGGTGAACACTGAAGCTTTCTTT
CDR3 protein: CASSEVTGVNTEAFF

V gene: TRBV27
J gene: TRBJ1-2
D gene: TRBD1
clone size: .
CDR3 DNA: TGTGCCAGCAGTCTGGGACAGGGAATTTACTATGGCTACACCTTC
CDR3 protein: CASSLGQGIYYGYTF

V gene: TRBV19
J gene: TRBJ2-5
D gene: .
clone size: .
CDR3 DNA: TGTGCCAGTAGTATCGGCGCCGGTCCTGAGACCCAGTACTTC
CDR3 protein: CASSIGAGPETQYF

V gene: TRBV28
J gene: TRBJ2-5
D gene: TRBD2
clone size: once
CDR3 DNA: TGTGCCAGCACCTCACTCGTGGGGCTAGCGGGTGTACGGGACTTC
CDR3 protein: CASTSLVGLAGVRDF

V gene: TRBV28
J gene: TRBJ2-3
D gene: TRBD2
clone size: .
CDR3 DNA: TGTGCCAGCAGTTTACCCAGCGGGAGGGCCGAGAGCACAGATACGCAGTATTTT
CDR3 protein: CASSLPSGRAESTDTQYF

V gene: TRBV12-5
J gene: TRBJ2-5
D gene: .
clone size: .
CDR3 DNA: TGTGCTTCAAGCGGATTAAAAGGGACCCAGTACTTC
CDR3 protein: CASSGLKGTQYF

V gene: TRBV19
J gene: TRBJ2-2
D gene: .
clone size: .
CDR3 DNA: TGTGCCAGTACGTACACCGGGGAGCTGTTTTTT
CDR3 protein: CASTYTGELFF

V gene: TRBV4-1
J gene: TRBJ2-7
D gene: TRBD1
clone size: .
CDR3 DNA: TGCGCCAGCAGCCAAGTCCCAGGACAGGGGGCGGACGAGCAGTACTTC
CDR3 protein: CASSQVPGQGADEQYF

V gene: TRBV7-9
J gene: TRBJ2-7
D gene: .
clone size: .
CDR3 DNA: TGTGCCAGCAGCTTAATGGGGGATTCCTACGAGCAGTACTTC
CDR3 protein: CASSLMGDSYEQYF

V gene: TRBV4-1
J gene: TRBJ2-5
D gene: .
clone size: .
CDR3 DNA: TGCGCCAGCAGCCAGTCTCAGGGGGGGTTAGAGACCCAGTACTTC
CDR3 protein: CASSQSQGGLETQYF

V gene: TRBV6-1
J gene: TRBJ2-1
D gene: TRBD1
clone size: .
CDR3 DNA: TGTGCCAGCAACCTGGGACAGACAACCTACAATGAGCAGTTCTTC
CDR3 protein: CASNLGQTTYNEQFF